Sequencing of this T cell receptor (beta chain) was carried out in a study of OX40 agonist ivuxolimab in advanced cancers. Across the whole study: Every 2 weeks, patients got intravenous ivuxolimab at one of six dose levels (0.01-10 mg/kg). Patients receiving dose escalation had hepatocellular carcinoma, melanoma, renal cell or head and neck cancer. One patient with hepatocellular carcinoma and two with cutaneous melanoma, three in all, had partial responses.

Here immunoSEQ multiplex PCR was the method, and the copy in TCRdb shows in-frame clones only, minus some. This table has 150,000 to 170,000 clones, approximately 94% appearing once. With 2 bases clipped from V and 6 bases from J, the junction kept 2 bases outside the gene matches. This CDR3 spans 14 amino acids. From germline, CDR1 is MNHEY and CDR2 SVGAGI. The chain links TRBV6-5 to TRBJ2-2; 8 bases are shared with TRBD1. Sequenced here: CD4+ or CD8+ T cells sorted from blood, sampled in a trial of the OX40 agonist ivuxolimab. This clonotype originated in an adult with an advanced solid tumor such as melanoma, head and neck, liver or kidney cancer. The CDR3 DNA follows: TGTGCCAGCAGTTACGGACAGGGTTCCGGGGAGCTGTTTTTT. Translation gives CASSYGQGSGELFF.